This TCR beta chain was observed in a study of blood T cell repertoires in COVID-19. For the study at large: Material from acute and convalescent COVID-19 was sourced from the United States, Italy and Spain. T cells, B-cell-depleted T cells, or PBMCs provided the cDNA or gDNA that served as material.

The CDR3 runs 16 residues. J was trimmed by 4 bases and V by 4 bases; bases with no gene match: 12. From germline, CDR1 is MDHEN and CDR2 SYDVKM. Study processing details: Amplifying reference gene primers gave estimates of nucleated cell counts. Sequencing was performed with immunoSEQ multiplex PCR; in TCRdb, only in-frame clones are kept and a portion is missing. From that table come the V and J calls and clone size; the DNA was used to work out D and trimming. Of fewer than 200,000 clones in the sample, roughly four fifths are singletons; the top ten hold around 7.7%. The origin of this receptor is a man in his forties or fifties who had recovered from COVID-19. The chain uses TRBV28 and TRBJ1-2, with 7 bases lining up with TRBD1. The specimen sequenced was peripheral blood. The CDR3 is CASSSSWDRTPYGYTF. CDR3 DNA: TGTGCCAGCAGTTCTTCCTGGGACAGAACTCCCTATGGCTACACCTTC.